The 3 T cell receptor beta chains presented below share a single source sample, sequenced in a study of blood T cell repertoires in COVID-19. The data were produced by immunoSEQ multiplex PCR, yet TCRdb's version contains in-frame clones alone and is incomplete. The sample consists of 130,000 to 150,000 clones, roughly 85% of them appearing once. Sequencing input: peripheral blood. The receptors here all came from a human donor with acute or convalescent COVID-19. The donor label of this sample is uncertain.

In its sample, this clone was seen a few times. This chain uses TRBV29-1 with TRBJ1-4, with a possible D match to TRBD1 (5 bases). Trimming took off 7 bases at V and 7 bases at J, with 19 bases between the two ends. This CDR3 spans 14 amino acids. Germline CDR1 reads SQVTM; CDR2 reads ANQGSEA. The CDR3 here is CSASAGDYGEKLFF. The CDR3 DNA is TGCAGCGCCAGCGCTGGGGACTACGGTGAAAAACTGTTTTTT.

The chain is built from TRBV19 and TRBJ2-2; maybe TRBD1 (6 bases). Germline V gene data show CDR1 as LNHDA and CDR2 as SQIVND (reference sequence). The CDR3 loop spans 15 amino acids. Trimming took off 7 bases at V and 13 bases at J, with 25 bases between the two ends. The DNA for the CDR3 is TGTGCCAGTACCGCAGCGACAGGTAACACCGGAGCGCTGTTTTTT. Translated, it gives CASTAATGNTGALFF.

The chain has TRBV6-1 and TRBJ1-5; D gene uncertain. Germline lookup yields CDR1 MNHNS and CDR2 SASEGT. The CDR3 contains 13 residues. V gave up 3 bases and J gave up 4 bases, with 7 bases separating them. CDR3 bases: TGTGCCAGCAGTGAGATGGAGAATCAGCCCCAGCATTTT. Its translation: CASSEMENQPQHF.